Listed here are 20 T cell receptor beta chains from one sample, sequenced in a study of somatic mutations in cytotoxic T cells in rheumatoid arthritis. The assay was immunoSEQ multiplex PCR, and TCRdb's table has in-frame clones only and misses some. The sample has around 19,000 clones, approximately 80% seen once. Specimen: CD8+ T cells sorted from blood. The source is an adult with rheumatoid arthritis.

V is TRBV7-2 and J is TRBJ2-3; D uncertain. The CDR3 is 15 amino acids. V was trimmed by 6 bases and J by 1 base, leaving 14 bases between them. Germline assignment: CDR1 SGHTA and CDR2 FQGNSA. The CDR3 is CASSPTRTGTDTQYF. CDR3 sequence (DNA): TGTGCCAGCAGTCCAACGCGTACCGGCACAGATACGCAGTATTTT. Full variable domain (outside the CDR3, taken from reference TRBV7-2 and TRBJ2-3): GAGVSQSPSNKVTEKGKDVELRCDPISGHTALYWYRQSLGQGLEFLIYFQGNSAPDKSGLPSDRFSAERTGGSVSTLTIQRTQQEDSAVYLCASSPTRTGTDTQYFGPGTRLTVL.

CDR3 nucleotide sequence: TGTGCCAGCAGGGACAGGGGGGACGAGACCCAGTACTTC. Translation gives CASRDRGDETQYF. The rearrangement uses TRBV5-4 and TRBJ2-5; 10 bases line up with TRBD1. V trimming: 5 bases; J trimming: 5 bases; junction bases outside the gene matches: 3. The germline CDR1 and CDR2 sequences are SGHNT and YYREEE (reference sequence). The CDR3 covers 13 residues.

Points on this clone: One end of the junction is discordant with germline, which a read error may explain. V is TRBV7-7 and J is TRBJ2-2; no definite D call. The CDR3 length is 14 residues. CDR1 and CDR2 (germline): SSHAT, FNYEAQ (reference sequence). CDR3 nucleotide sequence: TGTGCTAGCAGCTTAGGGCTATTTGACGGGGAGCTGTTTTTT. Encoded protein: CASSLGLFDGELFF.

The chain carries TRBV11-2 and TRBJ2-2, with D tentatively TRBD2 (7 bases). Trimming stripped 8 bases from V and 8 bases from J, with 18 bases between. Germline V lookup: CDR1 SGHAT, CDR2 FQNNGV. The CDR3 covers 14 residues. CDR3 bases: TGTGCCAGCGGCGGCGGGGGCCTGGATGGGGAGCTGTTTTTT. Amino acids: CASGGGGLDGELFF.

The rearrangement uses TRBV4-2 and TRBJ1-2; D is uncertain. The V gene's germline CDR1 is LGHNA and CDR2 YNFKEQ. This CDR3 contains 14 residues. The V and J ends lost 1 base and 7 bases respectively, with 13 bases between them. CDR3: CASSQVMGRGGYTF. The CDR3 DNA reads TGTGCCAGCAGCCAAGTCATGGGCCGGGGTGGCTACACCTTC.

This clone has a handful of counts. The chain employs TRBV2 and TRBJ2-7, with a tentative D call TRBD2 (5 bases). Germline CDR1 and CDR2: SNHLY and FYNNEI. This CDR3 comprises 12 residues. Trimming shortened V by 5 bases and J by 6 bases, and 11 bases separated the two germline ends. CDR3 residues: CASSPDYSEQYF. The CDR3 nucleotides are TGTGCCAGCAGTCCCGACTATTCCGAGCAGTACTTC. Filled out from reference TRBV2 and TRBJ2-7, the complete variable domain reads EPEVTQTPSHQVTQMGQEVILRCVPISNHLYFYWYRQILGQKVEFLVSFYNNEISEKSEIFDDQFSVERPDGSNFTLKIRSTKLEDSAMYFCASSPDYSEQYFGPGTRLTVT.

This clone was seen only a few times. V gene TRBV5-4 combines with J gene TRBJ1-1; D gene uncertain. This CDR3 spans 14 amino acids. V was clipped by 1 base and J by 6 bases, with 13 bases between them. Looked up from germline, CDR1 is SGHNT and CDR2 is YYREEE (reference sequence). The CDR3 here is CASSLLDLSPEAFF. CDR3 nucleotide sequence: TGTGCCAGCAGCTTGCTAGACTTGAGCCCTGAAGCTTTCTTT.

CDR3 DNA sequence: TGTGCCAGCAGCCCGGACAGGGGGGTCTCTGGGGCCAACGTCCTGACTTTC. Translating gives CASSPDRGVSGANVLTF. This chain links TRBV4-2 with TRBJ2-6; 10 bases agree with TRBD1. The CDR3 sequence is 17 residues long. V lost 4 bases, J lost 0 bases, and 3 bases stayed unmatched. The germline CDR1 and CDR2 sequences are LGHNA and YNFKEQ.

This clone turned up a few times. The chain couples TRBV7-6 to TRBJ1-6, with 11 bases matching TRBD1. The CDR3 loop spans 15 amino acids. J gave up 11 bases and V 6 bases, and 9 bases lay outside the gene matches. Germline V gene lookup returns CDR1 SGHVS and CDR2 FNYEAQ. This CDR3 is CASSPGTGGTPPLHF. The CDR3 coding sequence is TGTGCCAGCAGTCCTGGGACAGGGGGTACCCCACCCCTCCACTTT.

The genes are TRBV28 and TRBJ1-2, with 7 bases fitting TRBD1. V lost 5 bases and J lost 5; bases outside the gene matches: 8. The CDR3 spans 14 residues. The germline CDR1 and CDR2 sequences are MDHEN and SYDVKM. The CDR3 DNA reads TGTGCCAGCAGTATCAGGTTGACAGGGTATGGCTACACCTTC. Translated: CASSIRLTGYGYTF.

The rearrangement joins TRBV7-2 to TRBJ2-1, with 9 bases fitting TRBD2. In germline, CDR1 is SGHTA, CDR2 FQGNSA. This CDR3 region has 18 residues. The V and J ends lost 5 bases and 0 bases, in that order; junction bases with no gene match: 11. CDR3 amino acids: CASSLQPYSGSSYNEQFF. The CDR3 DNA reads TGTGCCAGCAGCCTTCAGCCATATAGCGGGAGCTCCTACAATGAGCAGTTCTTC.

The CDR3 sequence: CASSSASVEQFF. Here the CDR3 DNA reads TGTGCCAGCAGCAGTGCTAGCGTTGAGCAGTTCTTC. This chain connects TRBV7-9 to TRBJ2-1; D is perhaps TRBD2 (6 bases). The germline V gene encodes CDR1 SEHNR and CDR2 FQNEAQ (reference sequence). V lost 5 bases and J 9 bases, leaving 11 bases between the germline ends. CDR3 length: 12 residues.

The chain joins TRBV4-2 to TRBJ1-1; no definite D call. Germline V gene sequence: CDR1 LGHNA, CDR2 YNFKEQ. The CDR3 runs to 16 residues. Trimming removed 1 base at V and 1 base at J, with 13 bases between. The chain's CDR3 is CASSQAPDTPNTEAFF. As DNA, the CDR3 is TGTGCCAGCAGCCAAGCCCCAGACACCCCGAACACTGAAGCTTTCTTT.

The V call is TRBV7-9, the J call TRBJ2-2; D is unresolved. Germline-derived CDR1 and CDR2 are SEHNR and FQNEAQ (reference sequence). The CDR3 consists of 14 residues. V shed 7 bases and J shed 4 bases, with 13 bases lying between them. CDR3 sequence reads: CASTGTPGTGELFF. CDR3 bases: TGTGCCAGCACTGGCACCCCAGGCACCGGGGAGCTGTTTTTT.

Remarks on this clone: The junction departs from germline at one end; a sequencing error may be responsible. The V call is TRBV15, the J call TRBJ2-1; 9 positions agree with TRBD2. The CDR3 contains 16 residues. Germline CDR1 and CDR2: LNHNV and YYDKDF (reference sequence). CDR3 residues: CATSRVLAGSHNEQFF. Here the CDR3 DNA reads TGTGCCACCAGCAGAGTACTAGCGGGCTCCCACAATGAGCAGTTCTTC.

V is TRBV11-3 and J is TRBJ2-3, with 7 bases identical to TRBD1. The CDR3 is 16 residues long. Per the germline V gene, CDR1 is SGHNT and CDR2 is YENEEA. V gave up 5 bases and J gave up 3 bases; unmatched junction bases: 11. CDR3 nucleotide sequence: TGTGCCAGCAGCCTCCTTACAGGGGATCTAACAGATACGCAGTATTTT. It translates to CASSLLTGDLTDTQYF.

The chain carries TRBV7-9 and TRBJ1-2, with a weak D call TRBD1 (5 bases). The CDR3 length is 14 residues. Trimming shortened V by 5 bases and J by 5 bases, and 15 bases separated the two germline ends. Germline V CDR1 and CDR2: SEHNR, FQNEAQ (reference sequence). CDR3 region: CASSKPSREYGYTF. The CDR3 DNA follows: TGTGCCAGCAGCAAACCCAGCAGGGAGTATGGCTACACCTTC.

The rearrangement joins TRBV11-2 to TRBJ2-1, with D perhaps matching TRBD1 (6 bases). V lost 3 bases to trimming and J lost 7 bases, with 13 bases between them. Germline V gives CDR1 SGHAT, CDR2 FQNNGV. This CDR3 comprises 14 residues. Here the CDR3 reads CASSFPPQGNEQFF. The DNA of the CDR3 is TGTGCCAGCAGCTTCCCCCCGCAGGGGAATGAGCAGTTCTTC.

In this sample, this clone turned up a few times. V gene TRBV19 combines with J gene TRBJ1-4; a weak D match, TRBD1 (5 bases). The CDR3 sequence is 12 residues long. Germline CDR1 LNHDA, CDR2 SQIVND (reference sequence). V lost 3 bases, J lost 13 bases, and 12 bases lay in between. The CDR3 DNA follows: TGTGCCAGTAGTATTGGGGGACGAGGACTGTTTTTT. Translated, it gives CASSIGGRGLFF.

CDR3: CATSRDKGVYEKLFF. In nucleotides, the CDR3 is TGTGCCACCAGCAGAGATAAAGGGGTTTATGAAAAACTGTTTTTT. The gene calls are TRBV15 and TRBJ1-4, with D possibly TRBD1 on 5 matching bases. Trimming removed 0 bases from V and 6 bases from J, with 11 bases in between. In germline, CDR1 is LNHNV, CDR2 YYDKDF (reference sequence). CDR3 length: 15 residues. Full variable domain (remainder filled in from reference TRBV15 and TRBJ1-4): DAMVIQNPRYQVTQFGKPVTLSCSQTLNHNVMYWYQQKSSQAPKLLFHYYDKDFNNEADTPDNFQSRRPNTSFCFLDIRSPGLGDTAMYLCATSRDKGVYEKLFFGSGTQLSVL.